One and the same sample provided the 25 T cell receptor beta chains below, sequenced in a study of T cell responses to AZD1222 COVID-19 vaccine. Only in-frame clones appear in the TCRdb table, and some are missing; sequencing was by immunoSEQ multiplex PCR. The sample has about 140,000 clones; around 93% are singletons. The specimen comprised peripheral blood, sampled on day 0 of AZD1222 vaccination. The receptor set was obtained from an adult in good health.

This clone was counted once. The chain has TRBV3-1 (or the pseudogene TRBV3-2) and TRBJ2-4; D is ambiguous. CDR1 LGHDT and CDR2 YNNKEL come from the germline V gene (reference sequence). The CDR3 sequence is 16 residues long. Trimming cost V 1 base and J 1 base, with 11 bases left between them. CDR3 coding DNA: TGTGCCAGCAGCCAAGGGGCAGGCGGCGCCAAAAACATTCAGTACTTC. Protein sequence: CASSQGAGGAKNIQYF.

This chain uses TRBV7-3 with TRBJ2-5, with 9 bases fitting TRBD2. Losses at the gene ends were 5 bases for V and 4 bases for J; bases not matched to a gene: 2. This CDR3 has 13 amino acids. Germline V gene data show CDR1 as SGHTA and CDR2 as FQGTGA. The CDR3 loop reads CASSKAGGETQYF. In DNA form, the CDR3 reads TGTGCCAGCAGCAAAGCGGGGGGAGAGACCCAGTACTTC.

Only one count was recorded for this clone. The chain's CDR3 is CASSIIWAGDSNQPQHF. The CDR3 DNA is TGTGCCAGTAGTATAATATGGGCAGGGGATAGCAATCAGCCCCAGCATTTT. This rearrangement joins TRBV19 to TRBJ1-5, with D perhaps TRBD1 (6 bases). The CDR3 has 17 residues. Germline-derived CDR1 and CDR2 are LNHDA and SQIVND (reference sequence). V shed 2 bases and J shed 0 bases, with 14 bases lying between them.

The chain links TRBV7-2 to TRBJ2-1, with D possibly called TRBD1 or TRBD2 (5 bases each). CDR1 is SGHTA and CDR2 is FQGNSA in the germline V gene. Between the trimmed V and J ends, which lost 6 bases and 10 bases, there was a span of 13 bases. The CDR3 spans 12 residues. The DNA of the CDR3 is TGTGCCAGCAGTTACCGGGACGGGGAGCAGTTCTTC. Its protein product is CASSYRDGEQFF.

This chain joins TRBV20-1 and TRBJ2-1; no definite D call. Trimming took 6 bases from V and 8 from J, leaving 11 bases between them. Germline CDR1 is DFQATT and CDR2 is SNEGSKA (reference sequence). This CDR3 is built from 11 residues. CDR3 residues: CSARLRDEQFF. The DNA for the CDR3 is TGCAGTGCAAGGCTAAGGGATGAGCAGTTCTTC.

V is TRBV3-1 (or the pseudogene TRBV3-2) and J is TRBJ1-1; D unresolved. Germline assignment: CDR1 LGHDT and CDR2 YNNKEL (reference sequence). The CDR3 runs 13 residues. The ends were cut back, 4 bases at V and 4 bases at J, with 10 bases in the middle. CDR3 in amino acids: CASSRKRTTEAFF. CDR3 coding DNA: TGTGCCAGCAGCCGGAAGAGGACCACTGAAGCTTTCTTT.

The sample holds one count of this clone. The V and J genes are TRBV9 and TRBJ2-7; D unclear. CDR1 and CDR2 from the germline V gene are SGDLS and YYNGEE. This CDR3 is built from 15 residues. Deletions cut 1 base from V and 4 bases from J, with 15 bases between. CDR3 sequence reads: CASSVYGHGVYEQYF. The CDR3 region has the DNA TGTGCCAGCAGCGTATACGGTCATGGCGTATACGAGCAGTACTTC.

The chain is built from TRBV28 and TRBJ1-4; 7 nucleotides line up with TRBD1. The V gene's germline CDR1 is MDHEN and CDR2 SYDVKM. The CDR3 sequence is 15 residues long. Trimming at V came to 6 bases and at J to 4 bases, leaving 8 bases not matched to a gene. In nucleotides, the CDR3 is TGTGCCAGCAGCCAACTAGGGACAGTTAATGAAAAACTGTTTTTT. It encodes CASSQLGTVNEKLFF.

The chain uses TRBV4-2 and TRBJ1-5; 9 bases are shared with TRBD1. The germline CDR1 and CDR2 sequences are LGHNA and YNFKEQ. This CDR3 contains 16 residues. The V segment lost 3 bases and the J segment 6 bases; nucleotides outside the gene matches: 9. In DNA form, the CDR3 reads TGTGCCAGCAGCCATGCGGACAGGGGAGCGAGTCAGCCCCAGCATTTT. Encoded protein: CASSHADRGASQPQHF.

CDR3 bases: TGTGCCAGCAGCTTAGCGACAGGGGTGGGCTACACCTTC. Translation gives CASSLATGVGYTF. The chain has TRBV7-2 and TRBJ1-2, with 8 positions matching TRBD1. From germline, CDR1 is SGHTA and CDR2 FQGNSA. The CDR3 spans 13 residues. J gave up 8 bases and V 0 bases, and 2 bases lay outside the gene matches.

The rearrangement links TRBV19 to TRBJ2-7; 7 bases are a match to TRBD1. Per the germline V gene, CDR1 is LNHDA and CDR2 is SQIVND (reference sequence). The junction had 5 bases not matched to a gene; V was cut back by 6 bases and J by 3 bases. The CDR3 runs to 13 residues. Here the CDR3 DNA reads TGTGCCAGTAGCCCGGGACAGTTCTACGAGCAGTACTTC. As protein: CASSPGQFYEQYF.

The CDR3 DNA reads as TGTGCCAGCAGAGAAACAGGGTTGGGCAATCAGCCCCAGCATTTT. It codes for CASRETGLGNQPQHF. The chain recombines TRBV28 with TRBJ1-5; D possibly corresponds to TRBD1 (6 bases). CDR3 size: 15 residues. The germline V gene encodes CDR1 MDHEN and CDR2 SYDVKM. V was pared by 6 bases and J by 2 bases, with 14 bases between.

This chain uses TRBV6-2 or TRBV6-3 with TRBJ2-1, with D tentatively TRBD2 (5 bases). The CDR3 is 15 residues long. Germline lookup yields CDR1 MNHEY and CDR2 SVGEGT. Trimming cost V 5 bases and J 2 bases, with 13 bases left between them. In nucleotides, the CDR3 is TGTGCCAGCAGTCCCGCGGGTCCTACCTACAATGAGCAGTTCTTC. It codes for CASSPAGPTYNEQFF.

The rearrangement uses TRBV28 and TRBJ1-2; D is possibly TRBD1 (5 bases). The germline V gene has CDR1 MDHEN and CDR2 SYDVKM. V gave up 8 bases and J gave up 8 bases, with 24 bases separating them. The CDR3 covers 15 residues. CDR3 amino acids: CASHPPPAGMKGYTF. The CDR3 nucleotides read TGTGCCAGCCACCCCCCTCCCGCAGGGATGAAAGGCTACACCTTC.

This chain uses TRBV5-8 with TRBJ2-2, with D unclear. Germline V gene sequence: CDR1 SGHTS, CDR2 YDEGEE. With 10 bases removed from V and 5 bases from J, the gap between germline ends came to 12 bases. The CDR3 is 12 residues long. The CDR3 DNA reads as TGTGCCCGAAGACGAGGTACCGGGGAGCTGTTTTTT. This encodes CARRRGTGELFF.

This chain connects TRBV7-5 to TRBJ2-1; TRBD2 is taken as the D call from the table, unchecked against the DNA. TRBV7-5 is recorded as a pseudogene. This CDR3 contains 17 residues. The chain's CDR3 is CARSLFVPPSSYNEQFF. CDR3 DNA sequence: TGTGCCAGAAGCTTATTTGTCCCCCCGAGCTCCTACAATGAGCAGTTCTTC.

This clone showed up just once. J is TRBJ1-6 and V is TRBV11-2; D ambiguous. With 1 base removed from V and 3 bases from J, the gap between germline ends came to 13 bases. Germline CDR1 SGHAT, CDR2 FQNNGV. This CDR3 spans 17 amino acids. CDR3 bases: TGTGCCAGCAGCTTAGGCGCCGGGATCTTCTATAATTCACCCCTCCACTTT. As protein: CASSLGAGIFYNSPLHF.

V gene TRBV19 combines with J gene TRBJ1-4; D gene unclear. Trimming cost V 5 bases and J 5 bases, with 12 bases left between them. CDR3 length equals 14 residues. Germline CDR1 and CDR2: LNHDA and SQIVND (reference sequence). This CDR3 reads CASSARLTNEKLFF. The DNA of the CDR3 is TGTGCCAGTAGTGCCCGGCTAACAAATGAAAAACTGTTTTTT.

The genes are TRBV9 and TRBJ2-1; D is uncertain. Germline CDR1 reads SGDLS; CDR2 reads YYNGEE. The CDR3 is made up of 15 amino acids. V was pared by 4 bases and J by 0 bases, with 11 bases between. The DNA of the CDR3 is TGTGCCAGCAGCCCGACCCTACGCTCCTACAATGAGCAGTTCTTC. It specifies CASSPTLRSYNEQFF.

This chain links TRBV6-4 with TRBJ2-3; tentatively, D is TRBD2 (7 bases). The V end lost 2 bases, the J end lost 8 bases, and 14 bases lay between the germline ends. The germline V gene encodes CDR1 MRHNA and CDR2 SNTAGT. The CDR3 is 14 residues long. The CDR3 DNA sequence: TGTGCCAGCAGTGACGGGGGGGCCTCCGGTACGCAGTATTTT. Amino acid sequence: CASSDGGASGTQYF.

CDR3 region: CASSPLAQGHDDEKLFF. DNA for the CDR3: TGTGCCAGCTCACCACTAGCACAGGGGCATGACGACGAAAAACTGTTTTTT. The V call is TRBV18, the J call TRBJ1-4; 7 bases line up with TRBD1. The CDR3 spans 17 residues. Germline assignment: CDR1 KGHSH and CDR2 LQKENI. J gave up 8 bases and V 1 base, and 13 bases lay outside the gene matches.

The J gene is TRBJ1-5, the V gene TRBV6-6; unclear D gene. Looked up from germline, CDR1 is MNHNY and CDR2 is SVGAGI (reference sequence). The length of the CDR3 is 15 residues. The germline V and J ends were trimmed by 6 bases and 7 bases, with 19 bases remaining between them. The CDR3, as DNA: TGTGCCAGCAGCTATAGGGTGGAGGGCGGCCAGCCCCAGCATTTT. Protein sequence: CASSYRVEGGQPQHF.

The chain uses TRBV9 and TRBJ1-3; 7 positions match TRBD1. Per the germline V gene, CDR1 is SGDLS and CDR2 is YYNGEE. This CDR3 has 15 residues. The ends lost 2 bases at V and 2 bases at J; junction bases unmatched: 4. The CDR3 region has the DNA TGTGCCAGCAGCGTTTTAGGGGGCACTGGAAACACCATATATTTT. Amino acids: CASSVLGGTGNTIYF.

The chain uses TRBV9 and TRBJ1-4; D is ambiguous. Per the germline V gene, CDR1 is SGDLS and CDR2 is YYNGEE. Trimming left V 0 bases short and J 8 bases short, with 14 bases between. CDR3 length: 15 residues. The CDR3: CASSVAANLGEKLFF. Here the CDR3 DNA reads TGTGCCAGCAGCGTAGCCGCCAACCTGGGGGAAAAACTGTTTTTT.

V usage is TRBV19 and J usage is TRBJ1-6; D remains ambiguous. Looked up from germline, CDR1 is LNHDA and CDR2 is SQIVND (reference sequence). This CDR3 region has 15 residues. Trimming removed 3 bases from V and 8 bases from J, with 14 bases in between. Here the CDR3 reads CASSIREGIHSPLHF. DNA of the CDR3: TGTGCCAGTAGTATCCGGGAAGGGATACATTCACCCCTCCACTTT.